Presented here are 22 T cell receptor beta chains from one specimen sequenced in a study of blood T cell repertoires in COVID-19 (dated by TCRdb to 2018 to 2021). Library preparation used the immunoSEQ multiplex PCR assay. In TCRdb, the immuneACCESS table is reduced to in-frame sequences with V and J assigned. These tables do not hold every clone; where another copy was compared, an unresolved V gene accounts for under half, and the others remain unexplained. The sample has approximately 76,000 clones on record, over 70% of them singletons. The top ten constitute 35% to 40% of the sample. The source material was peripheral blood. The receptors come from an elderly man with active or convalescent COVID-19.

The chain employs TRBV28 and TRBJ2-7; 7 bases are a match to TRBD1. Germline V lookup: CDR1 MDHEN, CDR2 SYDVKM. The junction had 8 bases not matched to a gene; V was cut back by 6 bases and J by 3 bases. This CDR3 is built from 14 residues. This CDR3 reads CASRPGGQDYEQYF. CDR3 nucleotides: TGTGCCAGCAGACCAGGAGGACAGGACTACGAGCAGTACTTC.

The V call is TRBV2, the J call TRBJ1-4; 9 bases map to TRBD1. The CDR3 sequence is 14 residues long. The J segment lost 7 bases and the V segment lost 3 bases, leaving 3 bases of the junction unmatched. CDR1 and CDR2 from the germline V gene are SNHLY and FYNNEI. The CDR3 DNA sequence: TGTGCCAGCAGTGAGGGACAGGGTTCTGAAAAACTGTTTTTT. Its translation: CASSEGQGSEKLFF.

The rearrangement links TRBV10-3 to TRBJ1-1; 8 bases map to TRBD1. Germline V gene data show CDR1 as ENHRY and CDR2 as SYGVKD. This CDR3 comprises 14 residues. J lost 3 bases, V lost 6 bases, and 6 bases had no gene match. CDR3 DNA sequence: TGTGCCATCAGCCGGACAGGGATCGACACTGAAGCTTTCTTT. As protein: CAISRTGIDTEAFF.

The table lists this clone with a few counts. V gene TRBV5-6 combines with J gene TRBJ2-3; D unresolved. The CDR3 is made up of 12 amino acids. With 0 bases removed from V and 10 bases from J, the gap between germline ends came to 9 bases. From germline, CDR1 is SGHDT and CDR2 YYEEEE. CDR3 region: CASSLGRSPQYF. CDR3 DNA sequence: TGTGCCAGCAGCTTGGGTCGGAGCCCGCAGTATTTT.

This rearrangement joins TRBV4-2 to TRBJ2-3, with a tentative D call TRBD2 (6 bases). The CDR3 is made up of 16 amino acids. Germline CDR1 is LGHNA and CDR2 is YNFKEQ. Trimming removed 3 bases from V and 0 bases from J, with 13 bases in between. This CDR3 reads CASSHRAGPSTDTQYF. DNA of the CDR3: TGTGCCAGCAGCCACAGAGCGGGCCCTAGCACAGATACGCAGTATTTT.

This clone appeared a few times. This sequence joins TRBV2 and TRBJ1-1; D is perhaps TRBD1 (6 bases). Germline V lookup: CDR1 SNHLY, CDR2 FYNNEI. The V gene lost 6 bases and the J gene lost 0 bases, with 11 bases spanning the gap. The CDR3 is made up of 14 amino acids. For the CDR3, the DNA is TGTGCCAGCAGCCTACAGGGCATGAACACTGAAGCTTTCTTT. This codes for CASSLQGMNTEAFF.

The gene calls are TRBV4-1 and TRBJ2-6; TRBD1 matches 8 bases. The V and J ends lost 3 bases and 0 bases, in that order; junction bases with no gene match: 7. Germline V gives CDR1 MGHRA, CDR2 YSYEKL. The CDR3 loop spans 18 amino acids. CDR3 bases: TGCGCCAGCAGCCAGGACAGGGCCCTCGACTCTGGGGCCAACGTCCTGACTTTC. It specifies CASSQDRALDSGANVLTF.

CDR3 in amino acids: CASSSTVTWTSGHTGELFF. The CDR3, as DNA: TGTGCCAGCAGTTCCACAGTAACCTGGACTAGCGGTCACACCGGGGAGCTGTTTTTT. V and J are TRBV27 and TRBJ2-2; TRBD2 aligns across 10 bases. J lost 3 bases, V lost 4 bases, and 14 bases had no gene match. The CDR3 sequence is 19 residues long. CDR1 MNHEY and CDR2 SMNVEV come from the germline V gene (reference sequence).

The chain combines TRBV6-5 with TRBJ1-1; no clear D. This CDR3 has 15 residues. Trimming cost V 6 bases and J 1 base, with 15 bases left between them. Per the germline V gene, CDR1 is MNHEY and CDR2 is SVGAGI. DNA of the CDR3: TGTGCCAGCAGCTCCCCCGGCGGCTCGAACACTGAAGCTTTCTTT. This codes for CASSSPGGSNTEAFF.

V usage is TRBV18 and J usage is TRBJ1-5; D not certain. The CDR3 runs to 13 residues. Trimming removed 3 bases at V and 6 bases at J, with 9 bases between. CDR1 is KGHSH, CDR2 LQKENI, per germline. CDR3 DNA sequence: TGTGCCAGCTCACCTTCGGGTATTCAGCCCCAGCATTTT. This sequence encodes CASSPSGIQPQHF. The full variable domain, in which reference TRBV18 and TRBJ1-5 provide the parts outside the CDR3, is NAGVMQNPRHLVRRRGQEARLRCSPMKGHSHVYWYRQLPEEGLKFMVYLQKENIIDESGMPKERFSAEFPKEGPSILRIQQVVRGDSAAYFCASSPSGIQPQHFGDGTRLSIL.

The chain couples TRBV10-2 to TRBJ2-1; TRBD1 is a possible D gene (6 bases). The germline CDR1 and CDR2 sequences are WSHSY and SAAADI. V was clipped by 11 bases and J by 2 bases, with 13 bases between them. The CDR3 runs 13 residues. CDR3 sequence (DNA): TGCGCCGCCCTAGGGGGTACCTACAATGAGCAGTTCTTC. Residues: CAALGGTYNEQFF.

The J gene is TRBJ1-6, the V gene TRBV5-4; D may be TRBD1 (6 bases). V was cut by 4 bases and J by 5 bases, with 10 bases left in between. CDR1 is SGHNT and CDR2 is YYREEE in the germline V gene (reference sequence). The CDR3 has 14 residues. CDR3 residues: CASSRTGNNSPLHF. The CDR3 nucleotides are TGTGCCAGCAGCCGAACAGGGAATAATTCACCCCTCCACTTT.

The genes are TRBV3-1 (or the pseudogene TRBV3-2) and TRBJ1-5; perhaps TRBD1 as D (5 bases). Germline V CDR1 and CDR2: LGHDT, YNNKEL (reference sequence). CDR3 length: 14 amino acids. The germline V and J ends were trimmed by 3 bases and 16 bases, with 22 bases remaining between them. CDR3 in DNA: TGTGCCAGCAGCCATTCACCTGGGGACGGGGGGACCCATTTT. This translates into CASSHSPGDGGTHF.

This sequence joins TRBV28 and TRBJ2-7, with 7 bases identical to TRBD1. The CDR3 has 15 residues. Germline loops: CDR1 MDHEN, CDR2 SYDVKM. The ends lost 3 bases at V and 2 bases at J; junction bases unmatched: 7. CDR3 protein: CASSFGSTGTYEQYF. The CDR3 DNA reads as TGTGCCAGCAGTTTCGGGTCGACAGGGACCTACGAGCAGTACTTC. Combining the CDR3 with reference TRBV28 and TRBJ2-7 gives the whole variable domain DVKVTQSSRYLVKRTGEKVFLECVQDMDHENMFWYRQDPGLGLRLIYFSYDVKMKEKGDIPEGYSVSREKKERFSLILESASTNQTSMYLCASSFGSTGTYEQYFGPGTRLTVT.

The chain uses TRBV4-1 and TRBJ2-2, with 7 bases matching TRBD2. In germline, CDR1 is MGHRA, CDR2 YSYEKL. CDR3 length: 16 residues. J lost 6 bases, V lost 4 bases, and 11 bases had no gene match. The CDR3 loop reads CASSPERLARAGELFF. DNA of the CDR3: TGCGCCAGCAGCCCAGAGCGACTAGCAAGGGCCGGGGAGCTGTTTTTT.

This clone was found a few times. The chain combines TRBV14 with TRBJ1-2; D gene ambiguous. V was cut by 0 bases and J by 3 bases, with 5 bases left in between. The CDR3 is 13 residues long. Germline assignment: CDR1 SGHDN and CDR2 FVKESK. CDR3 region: CASSQERHYGYTF. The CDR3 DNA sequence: TGTGCCAGCAGCCAAGAGAGGCACTATGGCTACACCTTC.

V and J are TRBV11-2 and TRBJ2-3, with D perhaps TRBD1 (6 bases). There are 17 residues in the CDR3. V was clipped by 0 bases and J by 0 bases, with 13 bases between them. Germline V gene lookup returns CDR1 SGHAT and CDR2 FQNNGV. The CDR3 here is CASSLEGHPGSTDTQYF. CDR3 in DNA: TGTGCCAGCAGCTTAGAGGGACACCCTGGGAGCACAGATACGCAGTATTTT.

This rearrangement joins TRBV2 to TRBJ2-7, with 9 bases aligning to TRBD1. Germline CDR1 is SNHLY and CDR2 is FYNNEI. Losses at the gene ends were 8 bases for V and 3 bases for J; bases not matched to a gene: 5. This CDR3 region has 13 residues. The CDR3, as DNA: TGTGCCAGCCGGGACAGGGAGGGCTACGAGCAGTACTTC. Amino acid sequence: CASRDREGYEQYF.

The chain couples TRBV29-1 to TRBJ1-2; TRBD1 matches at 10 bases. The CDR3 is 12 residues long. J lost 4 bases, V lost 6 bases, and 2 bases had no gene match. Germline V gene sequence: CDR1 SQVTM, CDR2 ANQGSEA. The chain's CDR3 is CSVGTGVYGYTF. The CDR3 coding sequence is TGCAGCGTAGGGACAGGGGTCTATGGCTACACCTTC.

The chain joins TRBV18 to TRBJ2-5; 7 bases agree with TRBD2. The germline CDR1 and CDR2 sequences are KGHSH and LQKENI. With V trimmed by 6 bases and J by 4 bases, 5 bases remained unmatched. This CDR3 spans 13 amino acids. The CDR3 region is CASSTGGTETQYF. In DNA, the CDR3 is TGTGCCAGCTCTACCGGGGGGACAGAGACCCAGTACTTC.

The CDR3, as DNA: TGTGCCAGCAGTACCAGGGGGTTGGGTGAAGCTTTCTTT. As protein: CASSTRGLGEAFF. The chain couples TRBV6-5 to TRBJ1-1; 7 bases are shared with TRBD1. Looked up from germline, CDR1 is MNHEY and CDR2 is SVGAGI. This CDR3 region has 13 residues. The V segment lost 5 bases and the J segment 7 bases; nucleotides outside the gene matches: 7.

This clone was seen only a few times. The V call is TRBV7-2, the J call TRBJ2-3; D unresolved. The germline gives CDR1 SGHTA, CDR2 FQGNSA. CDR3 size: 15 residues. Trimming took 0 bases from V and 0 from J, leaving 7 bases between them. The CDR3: CASSLARYSTDTQYF. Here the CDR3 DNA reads TGTGCCAGCAGCTTAGCGCGGTATAGCACAGATACGCAGTATTTT.